These 31 T cell receptor delta chains originate from one sample sequenced in a study of gamma delta lymphoproliferative disorders and STAT genes. Sequencing used genomic DNA taken from PBMCs of patients and controls. TCRdb reprocessed the multiplex PCR reads using CATT. The data show thousands of delta-chain clones, around 1% seen once. Sequencing input: blood. The receptor source for this set is a human donor in good health.

This clone turned up a few times. A read error is likely here: a far larger clone is one base away. The rearrangement uses TRDV1 and TRDJ1; 13 bases match TRDD3. Germline loops: CDR1 TSWWSYY, CDR2 QGS. CDR3 length: 22 residues. This chain's CDR3 is CAFGEPPPFPFTGGYGRDKLIF. The CDR3, as DNA: TGTGCTTTTGGGGAACCCCCCCCCTTCCCGTTTACTGGGGGATACGGCAGAGATAAACTCATCTTT.

Notes on this clone: The amino acid sequence in TCRdb belongs to a much larger clone and departs from this DNA's translation at residue 7, likely a sequencing read error; the sequence shown is translated from the DNA. The chain has TRDV2 and TRDJ1; D is ambiguous. Trimming took 0 bases from V and 0 from J, leaving 10 bases between them. This CDR3 is 15 amino acids long. Per germline, CDR1 GEAIGNYY and CDR2 EKD. Here the CDR3 reads CACDTVEGNTDKLIF. DNA for the CDR3: TGTGCCTGTGACACCGTTGAGGGCAACACCGATAAACTCATCTTT.

This clone came up a few times. This is likely an artifact of a read error, given a far larger clone one base away. This specimen includes other DNA sequences encoding the same CDR3. The chain carries TRDV2 and TRDJ2; 7 bases map to TRDD3. CDR1 is GEAIGNYY, CDR2 EKD, per germline. The CDR3 loop spans 21 amino acids. V gave up 2 bases and J gave up 3 bases; unmatched junction bases: 23. This CDR3 reads CACDSFTYVSGGQLVTAQLFF. CDR3 bases: TGTGCCTGTGACAGTTTCACGTATGTCTCTGGGGGGCAATTGGTGACAGCACAACTCTTCTTT.

The table lists this clone with many counts. This likely reflects a read error, since a far larger clone is one base away. J is TRDJ1 and V is TRDV3; tentatively, D is TRDD3 (5 bases). The CDR3 contains 15 residues. V gave up 4 bases and J gave up 0 bases, with 18 bases separating them. From germline, CDR1 is TVYSNPD and CDR2 GDNSRS (reference sequence). CDR3 nucleotide sequence: TGTGCCTCGGCAATTAATTACTGGCACACCGATAAACTCATCTTT. Encoded protein: CASAINYWHTDKLIF.

This clone was counted many times. Since a far larger clone is one base different, this is likely a read error. Other DNA variants within this sample encode the same CDR3. The chain recombines TRDV1 with TRDJ1, with 7 nucleotides matching TRDD3. The CDR3 has 19 residues. The V gene end was trimmed by 0 bases and the J gene end by 4 bases; junction bases not matched to a gene: 17. Germline V gene sequence: CDR1 TSWWSYY, CDR2 QGS. The DNA of the CDR3 is TGTGCTCTTGGGGAACTCCCGGTACTGGGGATGTCGGGTATCGATAAACTCATCTTT. Its protein is CALGELPVLGMSGIDKLIF.

This clone has only a few counts. The protein TCRdb lists belongs to a much larger clone and differs from this DNA's translation at residue 13, which points to a read error; the protein shown is made from the DNA. The rearrangement joins TRAV29/DV5 to TRDJ1, with 9 bases aligning to TRDD3. The V gene end was trimmed by 0 bases and the J gene end by 4 bases; junction bases not matched to a gene: 16. Germline V gene lookup returns CDR1 NSMFDY and CDR2 ISSIKDK. This CDR3 region has 18 residues. The CDR3 loop is CAASATPVLGENIDKLIF. The CDR3 region has the DNA TGTGCAGCAAGCGCAACCCCCGTACTGGGGGAAAACATCGATAAACTCATCTTT.

This clone has a handful of counts. A far larger clone is a single base away, which makes a read error likely. V and J are TRDV1 and TRDJ1; 8 positions match TRDD2. The germline gives CDR1 TSWWSYY, CDR2 QGS. The V gene end was trimmed by 3 bases and the J gene end by 0 bases; junction bases not matched to a gene: 21. The CDR3 runs to 21 residues. The CDR3 DNA sequence: TGTGCTCTTGGGGATTCCTCTTCCTACGATGGCTGGGGCTGGTACACCGATAAACTCATCTTT. Protein product: CALGDSSSYDGWGWYTDKLIF.

About this clone: TCRdb has a much larger clone's protein, which differs at residue 6 from the translation of this DNA, likely because of a read error; what is shown is the protein translated from the DNA. The rearrangement links TRDV2 to TRDJ3, with TRDD3 as a possible D gene (6 bases). V was shortened by 0 bases and J by 0 bases, with 11 bases between the two germline ends. Germline values: CDR1 GEAIGNYY, CDR2 EKD. CDR3 length: 18 residues. The CDR3 DNA is TGTGCCTGTGACACCTCTGGGGCGAGCTCCTGGGACACCCGACAGATGTTTTTC. Protein: CACDTSGASSWDTRQMFF.

This clone has only a few counts. A far bigger clonotype differs at one base, so this is likely a read error. Other DNA sequences in the same sample also yield this CDR3. The chain has TRDV2 and TRDJ1; no definite D call. The germline gives CDR1 GEAIGNYY, CDR2 EKD. The CDR3 runs 17 residues. CDR3 loop: CACDAVVTEGPSGKLIF. The CDR3 nucleotides read TGTGCCTGTGACGCCGTTGTTACTGAGGGACCCAGCGGTAAACTCATCTTC.

This clone came up a few times. A far larger clone is one nucleotide away, so this likely arose from a read error. The chain joins TRDV2 to TRDJ1, with 8 nucleotides matching TRDD3. There are 20 residues in the CDR3. V shed 8 bases, J shed 0 bases, and the junction held 25 bases outside the gene matches. CDR1 GEAIGNYY and CDR2 EKD come from the germline V gene. Here the CDR3 reads CASYSLGGTRRRYDTDKLIF. The CDR3 nucleotides are TGTGCCTCCTACTCACTGGGGGGTACGCGTCGTAGATATGACACCGATAAACTCATCTTT.

This chain links TRDV2 with TRDJ1; 12 positions match TRDD3. This CDR3 has 18 residues. Germline lookup yields CDR1 GEAIGNYY and CDR2 EKD. The V gene end was trimmed by 0 bases and the J gene end by 0 bases; junction bases not matched to a gene: 7. CDR3 in amino acids: CACDTSGGYARYTDKLIF. In DNA, the CDR3 is TGTGCCTGTGACACCTCTGGGGGATACGCCCGGTACACCGATAAACTCATCTTT.

This clone was counted ten times or more. Translating this DNA gives a protein that differs at residue 4 from the TCRdb one, which belongs to a much larger clone; a read error is likely, and the protein shown is this translation. The CDR3 here is CALEEPTYAGGYRLGKLIF. The CDR3 nucleotides are TGTGCTCTTGAGGAACCCACCTACGCTGGGGGATACAGGTTAGGTAAACTCATCTTT. V is TRDV1 and J is TRDJ1; TRDD3 matches 11 bases. The germline CDR1 and CDR2 sequences are TSWWSYY and QGS. This CDR3 has 19 residues.

Regarding this clone: TCRdb attributes to this sequence the protein of a much larger clone, which differs from the DNA translation at residue 9; a read error is likely, and the protein displayed is translated from the DNA. This chain's CDR3 is CACDSGDPQDTRQMFF. The CDR3 DNA reads as TGTGCCTGTGACTCGGGGGATCCCCAGGACACCCGACAGATGTTTTTC. The chain uses TRDV2 and TRDJ3; TRDD3 aligns across 7 bases. Germline CDR1 GEAIGNYY, CDR2 EKD. The V gene end was trimmed by 3 bases and the J gene end by 6 bases; junction bases not matched to a gene: 7. The CDR3 runs 16 residues.

On this clone: TCRdb shows a much larger clone's protein in place of this DNA's translation, and the two differ at residue 4, likely through a read error; the protein shown is translated from the DNA. The chain carries TRDV2 and TRDJ1; a possible D gene is TRDD3 (5 bases). The CDR3 runs 17 residues. CDR1 is GEAIGNYY and CDR2 is EKD in the germline V gene. The CDR3 spells CACNTVSPVGYTDKLIF. The CDR3 region has the DNA TGTGCCTGTAACACCGTTTCACCCGTGGGGTACACCGATAAACTCATCTTT.

This clone has a handful of counts. This DNA's translation differs at residue 8 from TCRdb's protein, which comes from a much larger clone; a read error is likely, and the protein shown is translated from the DNA. The rearrangement uses TRDV3 and TRDJ1; D might be TRDD3 (5 bases). Trimming took 2 bases from V and 3 from J, leaving 13 bases between them. This CDR3 spans 13 amino acids. The germline CDR1 and CDR2 sequences are TVYSNPD and GDNSRS (reference sequence). CDR3 sequence reads: CAFWDYTSDKLIF. For the CDR3, the DNA is TGTGCCTTTTGGGATTATACCTCCGATAAACTCATCTTT. Full variable domain (rest looked up from reference TRDV3 and TRDJ1): CDKVTQSSPDQTVASGSEVVLLCTYDTVYSNPDLFWYRIRPDYSFQFVFYGDNSRSEGADFTQGRFSVKHILTQKAFHLVISPVRTEDSATYYCAFWDYTSDKLIFGKGTRVTVEP.

This clone was recorded a few times. It differs at one base from a far larger clone, so likely a read error. Other DNA sequences of this sample code for an identical CDR3. The chain has TRDV2 and TRDJ3; the D gene is possibly TRDD3 (6 bases). Germline V gene lookup returns CDR1 GEAIGNYY and CDR2 EKD. CDR3 size: 20 residues. CDR3 residues: CACDYARSGASSWDTRQMFF. In nucleotides, the CDR3 is TGTGCCTGTGACTACGCAAGGTCTGGGGCAAGCTCCTGGGACACCCGACAGATGTTTTTT.

This clone is large in the sample. The identical CDR3 is also encoded by other nucleotide sequences in the sample. V and J are TRDV2 and TRDJ3; D is unclear. V lost 0 bases, J lost 2 bases, and 10 bases lay in between. Germline V CDR1 and CDR2: GEAIGNYY, EKD. The CDR3 extends over 17 amino acids. DNA for the CDR3: TGTGCCTGTGACACCGTAGCCGGGGCCTGGGACACCCGACAGATGTTTTTC. Protein: CACDTVAGAWDTRQMFF.

In the case of this clone: The TCRdb protein, from a much larger clone, departs from this DNA's translation at residue 3, likely by read error; the protein shown derives from the DNA. This sequence joins TRDV2 and TRDJ1; possibly TRDD3 for D (6 bases). The length of the CDR3 is 15 residues. Germline CDR1 GEAIGNYY, CDR2 EKD. The CDR3 region has the DNA TGTGCCTATGACACCGATCTGGGGTACACCGATAAACTCATCTTT. Residues: CAYDTDLGYTDKLIF.

By sample share, this clone is large. Other nucleotide sequences from this sample produce the same CDR3. V is TRDV2 and J is TRDJ3; 8 positions match TRDD3. CDR3 size: 20 residues. Germline CDR1 reads GEAIGNYY; CDR2 reads EKD. Trimming cost V 0 bases and J 0 bases; bases outside gene matches: 9. This chain's CDR3 is CACDTPDGGSRSWDTRQMFF. DNA for the CDR3: TGTGCCTGTGACACCCCGGATGGGGGATCTCGCTCCTGGGACACCCGACAGATGTTTTTC.

As concerns this clone: TCRdb has a much larger clone's protein, which differs at residue 10 from the translation of this DNA, likely because of a read error; what is shown is the protein translated from the DNA. This sequence joins TRDV2 and TRDJ1; the D gene could be TRDD1 or TRDD3 (5 bases each). CDR3 length: 15 amino acids. Germline lookup yields CDR1 GEAIGNYY and CDR2 EKD. The V end was cut by 0 bases, the J end by 4 bases, with 14 bases between. The CDR3 bases are TGTGCCTGTGACACCCTCCGAGGGGAAATCGATAAACTCATCTTT. Its translation: CACDTLRGEIDKLIF.

A few counts support this clone. One base separates it from a far larger clone, so it is likely a read error. Other nucleotide sequences in the sample specify the same CDR3. The CDR3 DNA follows: TGTGCCTGTGACACCGTGAATTCGCCATCTACGGGTACTGGAAGTCGGACCGATAAGCTCATCTTT. Translation: CACDTVNSPSTGTGSRTDKLIF. This chain connects TRDV2 to TRDJ1; the D gene is possibly TRDD3 (5 bases). In germline, CDR1 is GEAIGNYY, CDR2 EKD. This CDR3 spans 22 amino acids.

Regarding this clone: A far larger clone is off by one base, so a read error is likely. The same CDR3 arises from other DNA sequences in this sample as well. The chain couples TRDV1 to TRDJ1, with unresolved D. V was cut by 3 bases and J by 3 bases, with 2 bases left in between. This CDR3 contains 11 residues. Germline V gene lookup returns CDR1 TSWWSYY and CDR2 QGS. The CDR3: CALGEPDKLIF. CDR3 DNA: TGTGCTCTTGGGGAGCCCGATAAACTCATCTTT.

This clone was counted a few times. The TCRdb record carries a much larger clone's protein, which differs from this DNA's translation at residue 4; a read error is the likely cause, and the protein listed here is the DNA translation. The J gene is TRDJ3, the V gene TRDV2, with 9 nucleotides matching TRDD3. Losses at the gene ends were 5 bases for V and 0 bases for J; bases not matched to a gene: 10. The length of the CDR3 is 19 residues. Germline V gene lookup returns CDR1 GEAIGNYY and CDR2 EKD. This chain's CDR3 is CACGPVLGDSSWDTRQMFF. In nucleotides, the CDR3 is TGTGCCTGTGGCCCAGTACTGGGGGACAGCTCCTGGGACACCCGACAGATGTTTTTC.

The table lists this clone with a few counts. This DNA translates differently at residue 15 from the TCRdb protein, which is that of a much larger clone; a read error is likely, and the protein shown is the DNA's own translation. The chain carries TRDV2 and TRDJ1, with 8 bases that match TRDD3. V shed 0 bases, J shed 1 base, and the junction held 21 bases outside the gene matches. The CDR3 contains 21 residues. Looked up from germline, CDR1 is GEAIGNYY and CDR2 is EKD. In DNA form, the CDR3 reads TGTGCCTGTGACACCGTCTTAAGCCTGGGGGACACCAGCTTGTGCACCGATAAACTCATCTTT. Translated, it gives CACDTVLSLGDTSLCTDKLIF.

A word on this clone: A much larger clone differs from this one at a single base, so this may be a read error. The V and J genes are TRDV1 and TRDJ1; 12 bases fit TRDD3. This CDR3 spans 22 amino acids. The V gene end was trimmed by 4 bases and the J gene end by 2 bases; junction bases not matched to a gene: 23. CDR1 is TSWWSYY, CDR2 QGS, per germline. The CDR3 nucleotides are TGTGCTCTTGGGGGGACGATCGCTTACTGGGGGATACTAGCCAGTGTAACCGATAAACTCATCTTT. Amino acids: CALGGTIAYWGILASVTDKLIF.

This clone was counted a few times. This likely stems from a read error, as it lies one base from a far larger clone. The chain joins TRDV1 to TRDJ1, with TRDD3 matching over 13 bases. V shed 1 base, J shed 7 bases, and the junction held 24 bases outside the gene matches. CDR3 size: 22 residues. CDR1 is TSWWSYY, CDR2 QGS, per germline. Here the CDR3 reads CALGEPPPFPFTGGYGRGKLIF. As DNA, the CDR3 is TGTGCTCTTGGGGAACCCCCCCCCTTCCCGTTTACTGGGGGATACGGCAGAGGTAAACTCATCTTT.

As to this clone: The protein TCRdb lists belongs to a much larger clone and differs from this DNA's translation at residue 3, which points to a read error; the protein shown is made from the DNA. V gene TRDV2 combines with J gene TRDJ1; 9 bases map to TRDD3. The germline CDR1 and CDR2 sequences are GEAIGNYY and EKD. CDR3 size: 17 residues. CDR3 protein: CARDTLTGGLHTDKLIF. CDR3 sequence (DNA): TGTGCCCGTGACACTCTTACTGGGGGACTCCATACCGATAAACTCATCTTT.

This clone was detected only a few times. Given a far larger clone just one base away, this is likely a sequencing read error. This chain uses TRDV2 with TRDJ3, with 13 bases identical to TRDD3. J lost 5 bases, V lost 0 bases, and 9 bases had no gene match. CDR3 length equals 20 residues. Per the germline V gene, CDR1 is GEAIGNYY and CDR2 is EKD. The CDR3, as DNA: TGTGCCTGTGACACCCTACTGGGGGATACGATTTCCCGGGACACCCGACAGATGTTTTTC. Protein product: CACDTLLGDTISRDTRQMFF.

Details on this clone: Only one base separates this from a far larger clonotype, so it likely reflects a read error. The same CDR3 can be traced to other DNA sequences in this sample. The gene calls are TRDV2 and TRDJ1, with D unresolved. Trimming removed 0 bases at V and 4 bases at J, with 26 bases between. This CDR3 spans 19 amino acids. CDR1 is GEAIGNYY and CDR2 is EKD in the germline V gene. CDR3 in amino acids: CACDTVKTGTGSSNDKLIF. CDR3 nucleotides: TGTGCCTGTGACACCGTAAAGACGGGAACCGGGTCGTCAAACGATAAACTCATCTTT.

A few counts support this clone. The rearrangement joins TRDV2 to TRDJ1; TRDD3 matches at 8 bases. The CDR3 consists of 20 residues. Germline CDR1 is GEAIGNYY and CDR2 is EKD. V shed 0 bases, J shed 0 bases, and the junction held 17 bases outside the gene matches. The CDR3 bases are TGTGCCTGTGACACCCTAACTCTGGGGGAGACTCCGAACTACACCGATAAACTCATCTTT. Amino acids: CACDTLTLGETPNYTDKLIF.

A few counts support this clone. The protein TCRdb lists belongs to a much larger clone and differs from this DNA's translation at residue 12, which points to a read error; the protein shown is made from the DNA. The chain uses TRDV1 and TRDJ1; D is possibly TRDD3 (5 bases). The CDR3 has 21 amino acids. Germline assignment: CDR1 TSWWSYY and CDR2 QGS. Trimming removed 0 bases from V and 0 bases from J, with 26 bases in between. In DNA form, the CDR3 reads TGTGCTCTTGGGGAACTACCCCTCTTCTTGGGGAACCCACCGTACACCGATAAACTCATCTTT. It is translated as CALGELPLFLGNPPYTDKLIF.